This T cell receptor (beta chain) was recovered during a study of cytomegalovirus exposure and HLA in healthy donors. Both 60 Vbeta primers and 13 Jbeta primers went into the PCR. Using immunoSEQ multiplex PCR, the repertoire was profiled, and TCRdb retains in-frame clones only, with some absent. This table holds approximately 65,000 clones, almost 70% found once. The CDR3 spans 15 residues. With 4 bases clipped from V and 4 bases from J, the junction kept 6 bases outside the gene matches. The germline CDR1 and CDR2 sequences are MNHEY and SMNVEV (reference sequence). Study-level results: Analysis was carried out at a later point, and it linked a missense DCLRE1C variant to TCR beta V- and J-gene trimming. More clonal expansion characterized HLA-associated TCR beta chains than equally common others in a later analysis. In a later analysis, a genetic analysis reported fewer productive-TCR N-insertions in an Asian-associated ancestry cluster than the cohort average. A later analysis associated about 18,000 TCR beta sequences with HLA alleles at a 0.05 false discovery rate.

As concerns this clone: What it binds is unknown.

This rearrangement joins TRBV27 to TRBJ2-3; 9 nucleotides line up with TRBD2. This receptor was taken from a man aged 40-50 years in good health and CMV-seropositive. Sequencing input: PBMCs. For the CDR3, the DNA is TGTGCCAGCAGTTGGCGGGGGGGCCGTGCAGATACGCAGTATTTT. Translating it yields CASSWRGGRADTQYF.